These 20 T cell receptor beta chains were all obtained from the same sample, sequenced in a study of tumor and adjacent non-tumor tissue in lung cancer. The template was RNA from unsorted bulk tissue. TCRbeta libraries were built with three rounds of nested PCR, modified from ARM-PCR. TCRdb called the multiplex PCR reads again in MiXCR, with one record for every CDR3 protein. The data contain over 130,000 distinct CDR3 sequences, around 65% of them singletons. Sequenced input: lung tumor tissue. The source of these receptors is a man aged 55 to 70 with small cell lung cancer.

A word on this clonotype: Since a much larger clone is just one base distant, this may be a read error. This chain's CDR3 is CSARELSTDYNEQFF. As DNA, the CDR3 is TGCAGTGCTAGAGAACTATCGACAGACTACAATGAGCAGTTCTTC. V gene TRBV20-1 combines with J gene TRBJ2-1; D might be TRBD1 (5 bases). Trimming shortened V by 0 bases and J by 3 bases, and 12 bases separated the two germline ends. CDR3 length: 15 amino acids. Per germline, CDR1 DFQATT and CDR2 SNEGSKA (reference sequence).

The sample holds one count of this clonotype. A much larger clone lies a single base off, so this may be a read error. The chain joins TRBV5-6 to TRBJ1-1, with D unclear. Germline V lookup: CDR1 SGHDT, CDR2 YYEEEE. This CDR3 is built from 13 residues. The CDR3 protein is CASNLRRNTEAFF. The CDR3 region has the DNA TGTGCCAGCAACTTGAGAAGGAACACTGAAGCTTTCTTT.

Comments on this clonotype: A read error is possible here, since a much larger clone lies one base away. The chain couples TRBV28 to TRBJ2-1; TRBD2 agrees at 13 bases. The CDR3 extends over 15 amino acids. The germline gives CDR1 MDHEN, CDR2 SYDVKM. The CDR3 here is CASSPTSGRLNEPFF. The CDR3 nucleotides are TGTGCCAGCAGTCCGACTAGCGGGAGGTTGAATGAGCCGTTCTTC.

Comment on this clonotype: An end of the junction does not agree with germline; a read error may underlie this. V is TRBV29-1 and J is TRBJ1-1; D is undetermined. Per germline, CDR1 SQVTM and CDR2 ANQGSEA. The CDR3 sequence is 13 residues long. CDR3 in amino acids: CSVETRRNTETFF. The CDR3 DNA reads TGCAGCGTGGAGACACGGCGGAACACTGAAACTTTCTTT.

Of note for this clonotype: With a much larger clone just one base away, this may be a read error. CDR3 DNA sequence: TGTGCCAGCAGTTTTTCTGACAGGTCCAACGAGCAGTACTTC. As protein: CASSFSDRSNEQYF. The V call is TRBV12-3 or TRBV12-4, the J call TRBJ2-7; the D gene is possibly TRBD1 (6 bases). V shed 3 bases and J shed 5 bases, with 14 bases lying between them. CDR3 length equals 14 residues.

For this clonotype: A much more abundant neighbour one base away suggests this may be a read error. Without the conserved terminal phenylalanine or tryptophan, this CDR3 likely stems from a read error. The chain uses TRBV5-1 and TRBJ2-7; 7 bases are shared with TRBD2. CDR1 is SGHRS and CDR2 is YFSETQ in the germline V gene. This CDR3 has 15 amino acids. V lost 0 bases to trimming and J lost 5 bases; unmatched junction nucleotides: 8. The CDR3 here is CASSLARAAGDEQYL. CDR3 in DNA: TGCGCCAGCAGCTTGGCCCGGGCCGCGGGGGACGAGCAGTACCTC.

This clonotype was observed once. The junction differs from germline at one of its ends, possibly a read error. This chain joins TRBV12-3 or TRBV12-4 and TRBJ2-1, with 10 bases lining up with TRBD1. The CDR3 is 15 residues long. CDR3 loop: CANSPGQGPHNEQFF. Here the CDR3 DNA reads TGTGCCAACAGTCCGGGACAGGGGCCTCACAATGAGCAGTTCTTC.

The CDR3 bases are TGTGCCAGCAGCCTTACTAGCGGGAGAGGGTCAGATACGCAGTATTTT. Translation: CASSLTSGRGSDTQYF. The rearrangement links TRBV12-3 or TRBV12-4 to TRBJ2-3, with 11 bases that match TRBD2. Trimming removed 6 bases from V and 4 bases from J; junction bases left unmatched: 9. The CDR3 runs 16 residues.

This clonotype was seen repeatedly, ten times or more. The rearrangement links TRBV28 to TRBJ2-1, with D maybe TRBD2 (5 bases). Trimming removed 6 bases from V and 3 bases from J, with 12 bases in between. The CDR3 extends over 14 amino acids. Germline V gives CDR1 MDHEN, CDR2 SYDVKM. CDR3 in amino acids: CASSAPGDYNEQFF. For the CDR3, the DNA is TGTGCCAGCAGCGCCCCCGGGGACTACAATGAGCAGTTCTTC.

V usage is TRBV10-3 and J usage is TRBJ2-1, with D perhaps matching TRBD2 (6 bases). This CDR3 spans 16 amino acids. Trimming pared 4 bases from V and 4 bases from J, leaving 17 bases between. Looked up from germline, CDR1 is ENHRY and CDR2 is SYGVKD. The CDR3 DNA reads as TGTGCCATCAGTGGGTCGGGTGGGAGGCCGTACAATGAGCAGTTCTTC. As protein: CAISGSGGRPYNEQFF.

A note on this clonotype: This clone may be a read error of a much larger clone one base away. This chain links TRBV20-1 with TRBJ2-3, with D perhaps matching TRBD1 or TRBD2 (5 bases each). This CDR3 comprises 15 residues. The V end was cut by 2 bases, the J end by 6 bases, with 18 bases between. Germline V gene lookup returns CDR1 DFQATT and CDR2 SNEGSKA (reference sequence). CDR3 amino acids: CSARLGRDHYDTQYF. The CDR3 DNA reads TGCAGTGCTAGATTGGGCCGGGACCACTATGATACGCAGTATTTT.

This rearrangement joins TRBV5-4 to TRBJ1-6, with TRBD1 matching over 8 bases. The germline V gene has CDR1 SGHNT and CDR2 YYREEE (reference sequence). The V segment lost 2 bases and the J segment 7 bases; nucleotides outside the gene matches: 17. This CDR3 has 19 residues. CDR3 loop: CASSLTKCAPDRANSPLHF. The CDR3 nucleotides read TGTGCCAGCAGCTTAACCAAATGCGCGCCGGACAGGGCGAATTCACCCCTCCACTTT.

This clonotype came up a few times. Being one base from a much bigger clone, this may be a read error. V gene TRBV20-1 combines with J gene TRBJ2-5, with D maybe TRBD2 (5 bases). CDR1 and CDR2 (germline): DFQATT, SNEGSKA (reference sequence). This CDR3 comprises 12 residues. In DNA, the CDR3 is TGCACTGCTAGCCACTGGGCGGAGACCCAGTACTTC. Its translation is CTASHWAETQYF.

A word on this clonotype: The missing conserved phenylalanine or tryptophan at the end of this CDR3 makes a read error likely. J is TRBJ2-1 and V is TRBV11-3; D remains ambiguous. The CDR3 sequence is 13 residues long. Germline V gives CDR1 SGHNT, CDR2 YENEEA. The chain's CDR3 is CACSLRSLNEQFL. CDR3 nucleotides: TGTGCCTGCAGCTTACGGTCTCTCAATGAGCAGTTCTTA.

For this clonotype: A junction boundary mismatches the germline segment, possibly from a read error. The chain has TRBV6-1 and TRBJ2-3, with D hard to call. Germline V gives CDR1 MNHNS, CDR2 SASEGT. There are 11 residues in the CDR3. DNA of the CDR3: TGTGCCAGTACTGAGGCTTATACGCAGTACTTT. Translation gives CASTEAYTQYF.

The sample holds many counts of this clonotype. V usage is TRBV12-3 or TRBV12-4 and J usage is TRBJ2-1, with TRBD2 identical over 7 bases. There are 12 residues in the CDR3. After removal of 0 bases from V and 10 bases from J, the junction contained 0 bases not matched to a gene. The CDR3 bases are TGTGCCAGCAGTTTAGCGGGAGGGGAGCAGTTCTTC. This translates into CASSLAGGEQFF.

This clonotype has more than one count but fewer than ten. This chain connects TRBV6-6 to TRBJ2-7; D gene unclear. The V gene's germline CDR1 is MNHNY and CDR2 SVGAGI (reference sequence). Trimming took 3 bases from V and 2 from J, leaving 8 bases between them. The CDR3 is 13 residues long. CDR3 in DNA: TGTGCCAGCAGTTATATACGTCCCTACGAGCAGTACTTC. Its translation is CASSYIRPYEQYF.

CDR3 sequence (DNA): TGCAGCGTGCCCCGACAGGGGACCCTAGACACTGAAGCTTTCTTT. It codes for CSVPRQGTLDTEAFF. The chain uses TRBV29-1 and TRBJ1-1, with 8 bases fitting TRBD1. The CDR3 is 15 amino acids. V gave up 6 bases and J gave up 3 bases; unmatched junction bases: 12. The germline gives CDR1 SQVTM, CDR2 ANQGSEA.

At least ten counts were recorded for this clonotype. V and J are TRBV7-9 and TRBJ2-5; D call uncertain. Trimming stripped 2 bases from V and 2 bases from J, with 9 bases between. CDR3 size: 14 residues. The V gene's germline CDR1 is SEHNR and CDR2 FQNEAQ (reference sequence). CDR3 nucleotides: TGTGCCAGCAGCTTAAGCCCCCAGCAAGAGACCCAGTACTTC. This gives the protein CASSLSPQQETQYF.

In its sample, this clonotype was seen a few times. A much larger clone is a single base away; this may be a read error. The CDR3 sequence: CSAMLAGGGETQYF. The CDR3 DNA reads as TGCAGTGCTATGCTAGCGGGAGGGGGAGAGACCCAGTACTTC. The chain is built from TRBV20-1 and TRBJ2-5, with 12 positions matching TRBD2. V was pared by 4 bases and J by 4 bases, with 4 bases of the junction left unmatched. The CDR3 spans 14 residues. Germline CDR1 DFQATT, CDR2 SNEGSKA (reference sequence).